This TCR beta chain was sequenced for a study of shared clonotypes between healthy human individuals (dated by TCRdb to 2019 to 2021). Study-wide context: A few men and a couple of women, aged 18 to 49 years, made up the cohort. Each donor's leukapheresis produced roughly between about 0.8 and 8.9 billion PBMCs. Per donor, three plates each were used for CD4 naive and CD4 memory, two for CD8 naive, and one for CD8 memory. To estimate repertoire size and how much clonotypes are shared between individuals, the study performed deep sequencing of blood TCR repertoires from about 5 healthy adults. Different laboratories and diverse techniques were used to prepare libraries and sequence TCR repertoires, to increase sequencing depth and limit assay-specific biases. Overall results and qualifications from the work: Rarefaction of sorted-subset datasets indicated incomplete sequencing despite the large sequencing depth. Compared with non-shared clonotypes, clonotypes shared by all four sorted-subset donors had higher generation probabilities. Sampling was limited to blood, and TCR repertoires in tissue likely differ from TCR repertoires in blood. Naive subsets generally had larger estimated clonotype richness than memory subsets. Because the study included a small number of donors, the genetic and exposure-history diversity represented was limited. When several donors were compared, the shared fraction of clonotypes was about 5.2% for naive CD4, about 4% for naive CD8, 2% to 2.5% for memory CD4, and under 0.5% for memory CD8. Pairwise subsampling led to the expectation that sequencing depth would affect the degree of clonotype sharing among donors.

Using the deep immunoSEQ assay, multiplex PCR amplified TCR CDR3 regions from genomic DNA. Extracted genomic DNA from each cell subset was distributed evenly across all wells of several immunoSEQ 96-well plates, and each plate was treated as a replicate. Each replicate PCR for sorted subsets received approximately 220 ng genomic DNA, equal to tens of thousands of T cell genomes. Purified libraries were quantified with a Qubit 3.0 fluorometer, sized on a Bioanalyzer 2100, and re-quantified with the KAPA Library Quantification kit. Each immunoSEQ 96-well plate was sequenced on its own single-read 150-cycle Illumina NextSeq 550 flow cell. Per the original workflow: Because the immunoSEQ output held only junctional sequences and lacked quality scores, the filtering could not match the filtering applied to full-length reads. Sequences were annotated with PyIR, a Python wrapper for IgBLAST v1.9, and V/J genes and CDR3 were assigned using IMGT germline references. Reads were removed for weak V/J assignments (E-value above 1e-6), missing CDR3, stop codons, out-of-frame junctions, or ambiguous translated residues. A V3J clonotype was defined by an identical inferred V gene, J gene, and CDR3 amino acid sequence. Percentage overlap between repertoires was computed as shared unique clonotypes divided by the size of the smaller repertoire. Richness of each repertoire was evaluated using RTK rarefaction, the Chao1 estimator, and Recon v2.1 estimates of unobserved clonotypes. Generation probabilities were computed with OLGA for all TCRbeta clonotypes obtained by the gDNA method from a few donors. Drawn from immuneACCESS, this table holds only the in-frame rearrangements with V and J called that TCRdb kept. Clones are partly lost; checked studies trace under half to an unresolved V gene and leave the rest unexplained. The V and J calls and clone size were taken over from that table, and D and trimming were inferred from the DNA. Here the sample has around 2.5 million clones; roughly 93% occur a single time. 0.36% of the sample rests with the top ten.

Donors were healthy HIV-negative adults with no recently reported acute infections or vaccinations. Only Caucasian adults living in Nashville, Tennessee, USA were represented among the donors. CD4+ T cells were enriched by magnetic negative selection; naive cells were then positively selected on CD45RA, and the negative fraction formed the memory subset. Blood was obtained by leukapheresis, after which PBMCs were separated by Ficoll-Histopaque density gradient centrifugation and cryopreserved in liquid nitrogen vapor phase. Analytical flow cytometry was used to check the purity and quantity of every magnetically sorted T cell population. Genomic DNA was isolated from each sorted fraction and quantified by UV absorbance on a Nanodrop 2000c. Deletion took 3 bases off V and 4 bases off J, with a span of 12 bases between the germline ends. The germline V gene provides CDR1 KGHSH and CDR2 LQKENI. From the cysteine up to the phenylalanine, the CDR3 has a length of 14 residues. Just the 42-base CDR3 DNA is kept, in frame starting at base 1.

As regards this clone: Its antigen specificity is not known. One base away there is no much larger clone; base qualities are not given.

The sequence links TRBV18 to TRBJ1-2; matching of 5 bases hints at TRBD1 as the D gene. Sequencing was carried out using naive CD4+ T cells from PBMCs. Reading the label with the study, this specimen's cell subset or site is: CD45RA+ positively selected. The TCR comes from a young man in good health. Some clones in this sample may be carry-over from other donors' samples. CDR3 protein: CASSPLDSLYGYTF. The DNA is TGTGCCAGCTCACCGCTTGACAGCCTCTATGGCTACACCTTC.